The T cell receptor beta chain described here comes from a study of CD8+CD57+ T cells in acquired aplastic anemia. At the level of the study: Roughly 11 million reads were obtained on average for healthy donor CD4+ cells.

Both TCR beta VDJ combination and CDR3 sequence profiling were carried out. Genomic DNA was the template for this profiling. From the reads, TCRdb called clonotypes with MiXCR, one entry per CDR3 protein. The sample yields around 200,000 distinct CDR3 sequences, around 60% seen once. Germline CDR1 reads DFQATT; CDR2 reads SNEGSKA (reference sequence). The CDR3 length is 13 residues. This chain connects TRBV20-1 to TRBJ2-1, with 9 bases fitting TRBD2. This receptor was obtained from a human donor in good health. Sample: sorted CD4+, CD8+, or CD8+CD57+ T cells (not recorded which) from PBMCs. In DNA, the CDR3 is TGCAGCTCCGCGGGGGGGGGAGGGAATGAGCAGTTCTTC. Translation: CSSAGGGGNEQFF.